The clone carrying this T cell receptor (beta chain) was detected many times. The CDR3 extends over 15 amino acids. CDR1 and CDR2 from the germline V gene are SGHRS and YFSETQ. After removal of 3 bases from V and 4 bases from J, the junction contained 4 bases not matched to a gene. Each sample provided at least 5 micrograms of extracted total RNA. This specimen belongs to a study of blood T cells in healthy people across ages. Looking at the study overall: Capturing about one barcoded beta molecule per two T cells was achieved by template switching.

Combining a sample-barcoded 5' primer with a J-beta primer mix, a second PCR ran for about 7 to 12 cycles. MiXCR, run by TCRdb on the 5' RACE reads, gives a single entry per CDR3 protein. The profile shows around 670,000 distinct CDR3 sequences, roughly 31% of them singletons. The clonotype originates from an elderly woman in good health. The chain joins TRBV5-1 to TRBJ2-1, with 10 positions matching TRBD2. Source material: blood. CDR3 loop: CASSYLAGEYNEQFF. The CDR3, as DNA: TGCGCCAGCAGCTATCTAGCGGGGGAGTACAATGAGCAGTTCTTC.